Listed here is a single TCR beta chain. The sample is drawn from a study of blood T cell repertoires in COVID-19. The authors' processing: The assay estimated nucleated cells by amplifying reference gene primers. Profiled with immunoSEQ multiplex PCR; TCRdb holds only in-frame clones, not every one. That table gives V, J and clone size, and the DNA gave D and trimming. Of about 76,000 clones listed, approximately 81% were seen once; the top ten hold 18%. CDR3 length: 13 residues. Per germline, CDR1 MNHEY and CDR2 SVGAGI. V was trimmed by 6 bases and J by 5 bases, leaving 13 bases between them. This clonotype was obtained from a woman aged 55-70 years with acute or convalescent COVID-19. The sequencing sample was made of peripheral blood. The V call is TRBV6-5, the J call TRBJ2-5; perhaps TRBD1 as D (6 bases). This CDR3 is CASSLTGPETQYF. The CDR3 DNA reads TGTGCCAGCAGCCTAACAGGGCCGGAGACCCAGTACTTC.